The 4 T cell receptor beta chains listed next were all sequenced from one sample in a study of early T cells in non-severe SARS-CoV-2 infection. TCRdb recomputed calls from the 5' RACE reads with MiXCR, one row per CDR3 protein. In the table there are over 50,000 distinct CDR3 sequences, under 15% of which are singletons. Sequenced here: whole blood, sampled at baseline. These receptors originate from an adult who was a healthcare worker with PCR-confirmed SARS-CoV-2 infection or an uninfected control (not recorded which).

This clonotype was found many times. The CDR3, as DNA: TGTGCCAGCAGCCGGGACAGGGAAGCTTTCTTT. Its protein is CASSRDREAFF. The V and J genes are TRBV7-9 and TRBJ1-1; 8 positions agree with TRBD1. With V trimmed by 5 bases and J by 8 bases, 1 base remained unmatched. The CDR3 length is 11 residues. The germline V gene has CDR1 SEHNR and CDR2 FQNEAQ (reference sequence).

The chain links TRBV5-1 to TRBJ2-7; tentative D call: TRBD2 (6 bases). Trimming removed 2 bases from V and 0 bases from J, with 18 bases in between. The CDR3 runs to 17 residues. The V gene's germline CDR1 is SGHRS and CDR2 YFSETQ. The CDR3 DNA is TGCGCCAGCAGCTTAGGACGACTAGTGCGGTTCTCCTACGAGCAGTACTTC. It codes for CASSLGRLVRFSYEQYF.

This clonotype showed up many times. The chain recombines TRBV30 with TRBJ2-2; D remains ambiguous. Looked up from germline, CDR1 is GTSNPN and CDR2 is SVGIG (reference sequence). V gave up 3 bases and J gave up 8 bases, with 16 bases separating them. This CDR3 is built from 14 residues. The CDR3 reads CAWRGLRNAGELFF. The CDR3 coding sequence is TGTGCCTGGAGGGGTTTGAGGAATGCGGGGGAGCTGTTTTTT.

The chain employs TRBV28 and TRBJ2-7; 9 bases are shared with TRBD2. This CDR3 contains 15 residues. Germline-derived CDR1 and CDR2 are MDHEN and SYDVKM. Losses at the gene ends were 3 bases for V and 2 bases for J; bases not matched to a gene: 5. CDR3 residues: CASSFVRGGPYEQYF. CDR3 DNA sequence: TGTGCCAGCAGTTTTGTGCGGGGGGGGCCCTACGAGCAGTACTTC.